The 18 T cell receptor beta chains listed next were all sequenced from one sample in a study of shared clonotypes between healthy human individuals. Method: immunoSEQ multiplex PCR; TCRdb's copy keeps in-frame clones and lacks some. The sample records over 95,000 clones, roughly 70% being singletons. The sequencing input was memory CD8+ T cells sorted from blood. Subset in this sample: CD45RO+ cells pooled with CCR7-negative TemRA cells. The receptors originated from a woman aged 30 to 39 in good health.

By share of the sample, this clone is medium-sized (0.01 to 0.1%). This rearrangement joins TRBV29-1 to TRBJ1-5; D remains ambiguous. Germline V CDR1 and CDR2: SQVTM, ANQGSEA. This CDR3 comprises 14 residues. Trimming took 4 bases from V and 2 from J, leaving 12 bases between them. CDR3 bases: TGCAGCGTTGTAGAGGGCGCGGGCAATCAGCCCCAGCATTTT. Amino acids: CSVVEGAGNQPQHF.

The V gene is TRBV28, the J gene TRBJ1-2; 11 bases line up with TRBD1. The CDR3 sequence is 16 residues long. Germline loops: CDR1 MDHEN, CDR2 SYDVKM. Trimming took 5 bases from V and 1 from J; bases not matched to a gene: 6. The CDR3 DNA reads TGTGCCAGCAGTCCCCGGGGACAGGGGGTTAACTATGGCTACACCTTC. Its protein product is CASSPRGQGVNYGYTF.

Turning to this clone: This may stem from a read error, because a much larger clone lies one nucleotide away. In the same sample, other DNA sequences code for this CDR3. This chain joins TRBV27 and TRBJ2-7; TRBD1 matches at 8 bases. V was clipped by 2 bases and J by 7 bases; unmatched bases: 10. CDR1 and CDR2 from the germline V gene are MNHEY and SMNVEV (reference sequence). The CDR3 spans 15 residues. CDR3 coding DNA: TGTGCCAGCAGTTTACTGACAGGGGAGTACGTTGAGCAGTACTTC. This translates into CASSLLTGEYVEQYF.

The chain has TRBV25-1 and TRBJ1-1; D may be TRBD1 (5 bases). The germline CDR1 and CDR2 sequences are MGHDK and SYGVNS. The CDR3 runs 14 residues. Trimming removed 1 base at V and 7 bases at J, with 13 bases between. The CDR3, as DNA: TGTGCCAGCAGTGAATTGGGGGGTGGGGATGAAGCTTTCTTT. The encoded protein is CASSELGGGDEAFF.

The J gene is TRBJ2-1, the V gene TRBV19; possible D gene TRBD2, 5 bases. CDR3 length: 16 amino acids. The germline V gene encodes CDR1 LNHDA and CDR2 SQIVND (reference sequence). V lost 5 bases and J lost 0, with 14 bases in between. The DNA for the CDR3 is TGTGCCAGTAGTTTACAAGAGCGGAGCTCCTACAATGAGCAGTTCTTC. It translates to CASSLQERSSYNEQFF. Using reference TRBV19 and TRBJ2-1 for the parts outside the CDR3, the full variable domain is DGGITQSPKYLFRKEGQNVTLSCEQNLNHDAMYWYRQDPGQGLRLIYYSQIVNDFQKGDIAEGYSVSREKKESFPLTVTSAQKNPTAFYLCASSLQERSSYNEQFFGPGTRLTVL.

This clone has more than one count but fewer than ten. V is TRBV5-6 and J is TRBJ2-3; D not resolved. Deletions cut 4 bases from V and 2 bases from J, with 17 bases between. The CDR3 loop spans 16 amino acids. CDR1 is SGHDT, CDR2 YYEEEE, per germline. The CDR3 here is CASSRTGSGFTDTQYF. The CDR3 nucleotides read TGTGCCAGCAGCCGCACGGGTTCCGGGTTCACAGATACGCAGTATTTT. The full variable domain, rest sourced from reference TRBV5-6 and TRBJ2-3, is DAGVTQSPTHLIKTRGQQVTLRCSPKSGHDTVSWYQQALGQGPQFIFQYYEEEERQRGNFPDRFSGHQFPNYSSELNVNALLLGDSALYLCASSRTGSGFTDTQYFGPGTRLTVL.

This clone was detected ten times or more. The chain has TRBV27 and TRBJ1-3; no definite D call. Germline V gives CDR1 MNHEY, CDR2 SMNVEV (reference sequence). The CDR3 spans 16 residues. V lost 4 bases, J lost 0 bases, and 13 bases lay in between. This CDR3 is CASSSDMISSGNTIYF. The CDR3 bases are TGTGCCAGCAGTTCCGATATGATATCCTCTGGAAACACCATATATTTT.

CDR3 in amino acids: CASSVTTSGRARTGELFF. CDR3 nucleotides: TGTGCCAGCAGCGTAACGACTAGCGGGAGGGCCAGAACCGGGGAGCTGTTTTTT. The chain joins TRBV9 to TRBJ2-2; TRBD2 aligns across 14 bases. The CDR3 length is 18 residues. Germline assignment: CDR1 SGDLS and CDR2 YYNGEE. The V and J ends lost 1 base and 5 bases, in that order; junction bases with no gene match: 7.

This clone was seen once. The chain is built from TRBV19 and TRBJ2-7, with D unclear. The germline V gene encodes CDR1 LNHDA and CDR2 SQIVND (reference sequence). The V and J ends lost 10 bases and 2 bases respectively, with 18 bases between them. This CDR3 contains 14 residues. In DNA, the CDR3 is TGTGCCACGACTGACCAGCACAGTGCCTACGAGCAGTACTTC. As protein: CATTDQHSAYEQYF.

The rearrangement links TRBV28 to TRBJ2-5; 9 bases align to TRBD2. The end of the DNA aligns better with TRBJ2-7, so the J call may be wrong. The CDR3 loop spans 15 amino acids. Per germline, CDR1 MDHEN and CDR2 SYDVKM. Here the CDR3 reads CASSLLRGGLGEQYF. CDR3 coding DNA: TGTGCCAGCAGTTTATTGCGGGGGGGGTTAGGCGAGCAGTACTTC.

This clone was observed many times. This rearrangement joins TRBV6-1 to TRBJ2-7; 8 bases align to TRBD1. V dropped 4 bases and J dropped 6; count of bases not matched to a gene: 5. Germline-derived CDR1 and CDR2 are MNHNS and SASEGT. The CDR3 extends over 13 amino acids. This CDR3 is CASSGQGATEQYF. The CDR3 bases are TGTGCCAGCAGTGGGCAGGGGGCGACCGAGCAGTACTTC.

The chain combines TRBV5-6 with TRBJ1-2; a weak D match, TRBD1 (5 bases). The length of the CDR3 is 13 residues. The germline V and J ends were trimmed by 0 bases and 6 bases, with 9 bases remaining between them. Looked up from germline, CDR1 is SGHDT and CDR2 is YYEEEE. The CDR3 sequence is CASSLAREDGYTF. The CDR3 DNA is TGTGCCAGCAGCTTGGCCAGGGAAGATGGCTACACCTTC.

A note on this clone: The junction departs from germline at one end; a sequencing error may be responsible. V is TRBV30 and J is TRBJ2-1; 7 bases agree with TRBD2. The CDR3 covers 14 residues. Germline CDR1 GTSNPN, CDR2 SVGIG (reference sequence). CDR3 sequence (DNA): TGTGCCCGGAGTAGTGGCGGGAGCTACAATGAGCAGTTCTTC. As protein: CARSSGGSYNEQFF. The full variable domain, its missing parts supplied by reference TRBV30 and TRBJ2-1, is SQTIHQWPATLVQPVGSPLSLECTVEGTSNPNLYWYRQAAGRGLQLLFYSVGIGQISSEVPQNLSASRPQDRQFILSSKKLLLSDSGFYLCARSSGGSYNEQFFGPGTRLTVL.

Many counts were recorded for this clone. V and J are TRBV27 and TRBJ2-2; the match to TRBD1 covers 8 bases. The CDR3 has 13 residues. The junction had 5 bases not matched to a gene; V was cut back by 8 bases and J by 6 bases. CDR1 is MNHEY, CDR2 SMNVEV, per germline (reference sequence). CDR3 sequence: CASQTGEAGELFF. The CDR3, as DNA: TGTGCCAGCCAGACAGGGGAGGCCGGGGAGCTGTTTTTT.

V usage is TRBV5-3 and J usage is TRBJ2-5, with 9 bases identical to TRBD2. The J call may be wrong; the DNA end is better matched by TRBJ2-7. TRBV5-3 is an open reading frame, and its role is uncertain. The CDR3 is 13 residues long. The DNA of the CDR3 is TGTGCCAGAAGCTTGCTAGCGGGATACGAGCAGTACTTC. This gives the protein CARSLLAGYEQYF.

This clone was picked up one time. The chain carries TRBV19 and TRBJ2-1; 7 bases align to TRBD1. CDR3 length: 14 residues. The V gene's germline CDR1 is LNHDA and CDR2 SQIVND (reference sequence). V lost 2 bases, J lost 6 bases, and 4 bases stayed unmatched. This chain's CDR3 is CASSIRGPGNEQFF. The CDR3 DNA is TGTGCCAGTAGTATAAGGGGGCCGGGCAATGAGCAGTTCTTC. Looking up the rest from reference TRBV19 and TRBJ2-1 gives the full variable domain: DGGITQSPKYLFRKEGQNVTLSCEQNLNHDAMYWYRQDPGQGLRLIYYSQIVNDFQKGDIAEGYSVSREKKESFPLTVTSAQKNPTAFYLCASSIRGPGNEQFFGPGTRLTVL.

This rearrangement joins TRBV6-6 to TRBJ1-2, with D maybe TRBD1 (5 bases). Germline V lookup: CDR1 MNHNY, CDR2 SVGAGI (reference sequence). V lost 5 bases, J lost 6 bases, and 19 bases lay in between. The CDR3 spans 15 residues. The CDR3 region is CASSIYRDGADGYTF. CDR3 nucleotides: TGTGCCAGCAGTATTTACCGGGACGGCGCCGATGGCTACACCTTC.

The chain recombines TRBV7-3 with TRBJ2-2; D uncertain. CDR3 length: 13 amino acids. CDR1 is SGHTA, CDR2 FQGTGA, per germline. Trimming shortened V by 2 bases and J by 6 bases, and 7 bases separated the two germline ends. In nucleotides, the CDR3 is TGTGCCAGCAGCTTATCTGTCGCCGGGGAGCTGTTTTTT. It translates to CASSLSVAGELFF.